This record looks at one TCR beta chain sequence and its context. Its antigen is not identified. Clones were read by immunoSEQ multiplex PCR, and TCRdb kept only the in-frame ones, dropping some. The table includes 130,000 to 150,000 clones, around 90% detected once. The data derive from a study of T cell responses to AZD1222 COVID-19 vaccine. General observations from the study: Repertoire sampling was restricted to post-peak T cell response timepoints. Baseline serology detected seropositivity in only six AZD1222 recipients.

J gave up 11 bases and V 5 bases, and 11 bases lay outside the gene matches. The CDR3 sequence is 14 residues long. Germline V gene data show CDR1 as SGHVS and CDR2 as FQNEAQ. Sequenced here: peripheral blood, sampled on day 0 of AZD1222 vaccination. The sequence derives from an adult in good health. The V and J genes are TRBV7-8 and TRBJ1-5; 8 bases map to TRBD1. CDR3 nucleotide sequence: TGTGCCAGCAGCCGCAGGGGGCTCCTATGGGCCCAGCATTTT. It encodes CASSRRGLLWAQHF.